The rows below give T cell receptor beta chains drawn from one sample of a study of regulatory T cells in long-lasting Graves disease. MiXCR, run by TCRdb on the multiplex PCR reads, gives a single entry per CDR3 protein. The repertoire holds 500,000 or so distinct CDR3 sequences, with roughly 16% as singletons. These data were likewise used in another study, on T cells in Graves' hyperthyroidism and ophthalmopathy.

The sequencing here drew on peripheral blood mononuclear cells (PBMCs), taken at new diagnosis, from a patient treated with antithyroid drugs. The receptor source for this set is a man aged 40-49 years with Graves disease. Each CDR3 is given with its conserved first and last residue. A D gene is named only where the DNA matches it firmly. Size is omitted from some rows. Given values are once, few, many or a class for expanded clones.

d_call j_call clone_size v_call cdr3_nt cdr3_aa
TRBD1 TRBJ2-7 many TRBV7-8 TGTGCCAGCAGCTTAAGACAGGGGATCGACGAGCAGTACTTC CASSLRQGIDEQYF
TRBD1 TRBJ2-1 - TRBV20-1 TGCAGTGCATTTCTATCCCCAGGGGGCAATGAGCAGTTCTTC CSAFLSPGGNEQFF
TRBD1 TRBJ2-7 few TRBV5-1 TGCGCCAGCAGCTGGCGGACAGGGGGGCCCTACGAGCAGTACTTC CASSWRTGGPYEQYF
- TRBJ1-3 few TRBV20-1 TGCAGTGCTAGAGAACCGCCAAGGGGGGTTGGAAACACCATATATTTT CSAREPPRGVGNTIYF
TRBD2 TRBJ2-7 - TRBV2 TGTGCCAGCAGAGCCGGGACTATCTCCTACGAGCAGTACTTC CASRAGTISYEQYF
TRBD2 TRBJ2-7 - TRBV20-1 TGCAGTGCTAGAGATCCAAGGACTAGCGGCGACGAGCAGTACTTC CSARDPRTSGDEQYF
TRBD2 TRBJ2-3 many TRBV10-3 TGTGCCATCAGTGAGAGCAGGACTAGCGGAGTGCAAGGAGATACGCAGTATTTT CAISESRTSGVQGDTQYF
TRBD1 TRBJ2-5 many TRBV11-2 TGTGCCAGCAGCCAGGGACAGGGTAGGGAGACCCAGTACTTC CASSQGQGRETQYF
TRBD2 TRBJ2-7 many TRBV28 TGTGCCAGCAGCCCGGGACTAGCCATCTACGAGCAGTACTTC CASSPGLAIYEQYF
- TRBJ2-3 many TRBV5-1 TGCGCCAGCAGCTTGGGGGAAATCACAGATACGCAGTATTTT CASSLGEITDTQYF
- TRBJ1-5 many TRBV15 TGTGCCACCAGCAGTAGGGAAAGCAATCAGCCCCAGCATTTT CATSSRESNQPQHF
TRBD1 TRBJ1-5 - TRBV28 TGTGCCAGCAGTTTAGGGGGACAGCGAAATCAGCCCCAGCATTTT CASSLGGQRNQPQHF
- TRBJ1-5 many TRBV18 TGTGCCAGCTCACCACCTGGGGCTGGTAATCAGCCCCAGCATTTT CASSPPGAGNQPQHF
- TRBJ2-1 - TRBV6-1 TGTGCCACCAACGGACCCTCGTTAAGGCAGTTCTTC CATNGPSLRQFF
TRBD2 TRBJ2-5 - TRBV10-2 TGCGCCAGCAGTGAACGGACTAGCGGGAGATTCCGGGAGACCCAGTACTTC CASSERTSGRFRETQYF
- TRBJ1-1 many TRBV5-1 TGCGCCAGCAGCTTGGCTCCGGCCACGGACACTGAAGCTTTCTTT CASSLAPATDTEAFF
- TRBJ1-5 - TRBV20-1 TGCAGTGCTAGTGACCCCGGTCAGCCCCAGCATTTT CSASDPGQPQHF
TRBD2 TRBJ2-1 many TRBV9 TGTGCCAGCAGCCGTCGGACTAGCGGGGTTGACAATGAGCAGTTCTTC CASSRRTSGVDNEQFF
- TRBJ2-3 many TRBV3-1 TGTGCCAGCAGCTCGCAGGAAAACGAGGGGACAGATACGCAGTATTTT CASSSQENEGTDTQYF
- TRBJ2-7 many TRBV27 TGTGCCAGCAGTTTGACAGTCCACTCCTACGAGCAGTACTTC CASSLTVHSYEQYF
TRBD2 TRBJ2-7 once TRBV28 TGTGCCAGCAGCCCCTGGGTAGCGGGAAGGTACGAGCAGTACTTC CASSPWVAGRYEQYF
- TRBJ1-2 many TRBV10-3 TGTGCCATCAGTGAGTCGAGACAGAACTATGGCTACACCTTC CAISESRQNYGYTF
- TRBJ2-7 many TRBV9 TGTGCCAGCAGCGTAGCTACGGGGGCTAACGAGCAGTACTTC CASSVATGANEQYF
- TRBJ2-2 once TRBV4-1 TGCGCCAGCAGCCAAGATCTCGAGACTAGTAGAACCGGGGAGCTGTTTTTT CASSQDLETSRTGELFF
- TRBJ1-4 many TRBV3-1 TGTGCCAGCAGCCAAGGACTGTCGGTCCTGTTTTTT CASSQGLSVLFF
- TRBJ2-2 few TRBV12-5 TGTGCTAGTGGTTTGGTACGCGGACCCACCGGGGAGCTGTTTTTT CASGLVRGPTGELFF
- TRBJ1-2 - TRBV28 TGTGCCAGCATCTCTCTGGTGACAGGCGTGCTCTTC CASISLVTGVLF
- TRBJ2-5 few TRBV11-2 TGTGCCAGTACAGGGAGTGAGACCCAGTACTTC CASTGSETQYF
- TRBJ1-1 - TRBV27 TGTGCCAGCAGTTTAGGCGGGGATGAAGCTTTCTTT CASSLGGDEAFF
- TRBJ2-3 - TRBV6-1 TGTGCCAGCAGCCCCACCTCTAGCACAGATACGCAGTATTTT CASSPTSSTDTQYF